This T cell receptor beta chain comes out of a study of shared clonotypes between healthy human individuals. General study results and limits: Shared clonotypes: about 5% naive CD4, around 3.4% naive CD8, about 2.4% memory CD4, approximately 0.41% memory CD8.

In the case of this clone: Its antigen is as yet unknown.

The method was immunoSEQ multiplex PCR; TCRdb's version includes in-frame clones alone and lacks a portion of them. The data contain roughly 2.4 million clones, almost 96% of them seen just once; the ten biggest clones take up roughly 0.13%. There are 14 residues in the CDR3. In germline, CDR1 is GTSNPN, CDR2 SVGIG (reference sequence). V lost 1 base and J lost 5; bases outside the gene matches: 7. Sequenced sample: naive CD4+ T cells sorted from blood. Subset given: CD45RA+ positively selected. This clonotype was obtained from a man aged 18 to 29 in good health. The chain has TRBV30 and TRBJ1-2; 7 bases map to TRBD1. CDR3 sequence reads: CAWSGDREGYGYTF. The CDR3 DNA reads TGTGCCTGGAGTGGGGACAGAGAGGGTTATGGCTACACCTTC. The variable domain in full, with the rest retrieved from reference TRBV30 and TRBJ1-2, is SQTIHQWPATLVQPVGSPLSLECTVEGTSNPNLYWYRQAAGRGLQLLFYSVGIGQISSEVPQNLSASRPQDRQFILSSKKLLLSDSGFYLCAWSGDREGYGYTFGSGTRLTVV.